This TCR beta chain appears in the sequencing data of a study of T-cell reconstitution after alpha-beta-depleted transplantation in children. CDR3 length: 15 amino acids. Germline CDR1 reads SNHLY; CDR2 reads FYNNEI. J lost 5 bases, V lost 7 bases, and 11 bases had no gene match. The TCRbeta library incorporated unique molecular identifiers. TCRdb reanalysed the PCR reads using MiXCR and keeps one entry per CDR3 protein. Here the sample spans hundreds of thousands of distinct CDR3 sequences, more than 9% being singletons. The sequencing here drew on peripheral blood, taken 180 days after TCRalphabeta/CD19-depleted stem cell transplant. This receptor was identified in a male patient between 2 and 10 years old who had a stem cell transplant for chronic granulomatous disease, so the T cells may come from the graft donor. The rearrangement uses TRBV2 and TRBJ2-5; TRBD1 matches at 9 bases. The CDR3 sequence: CASITSGTGYETQYF. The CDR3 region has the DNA TGTGCCAGCATTACATCCGGGACAGGGTACGAGACCCAGTACTTC.